These 26 T cell receptor beta chains were sequenced from one sample in a study of shared clonotypes between healthy human individuals. Assay used: immunoSEQ multiplex PCR; TCRdb lists only in-frame clones, some missing. The data contain 95,000 to 120,000 clones, around 73% of them singletons. Sequencing was carried out using memory CD8+ T cells sorted from blood. Subset noted: CD45RO+ cells pooled with CCR7-negative TemRA cells. Receptors were obtained from a woman aged 25 to 39 in good health.

The J gene is TRBJ2-1, the V gene TRBV2, with D perhaps given as TRBD1 or TRBD2 (5 bases each). Trimming stripped 6 bases from V and 5 bases from J, with 14 bases between. Germline V gene data show CDR1 as SNHLY and CDR2 as FYNNEI. The CDR3 spans 14 residues. The CDR3 coding sequence is TGTGCCAGCAGGGTAACGGGGCAGAACAATGAGCAGTTCTTC. Protein product: CASRVTGQNNEQFF.

The J gene is TRBJ2-5, the V gene TRBV2; 9 bases match TRBD2. The J call may be faulty, since TRBJ2-7 better matches the DNA end. This CDR3 spans 14 amino acids. Germline lookup yields CDR1 SNHLY and CDR2 FYNNEI. Here the CDR3 DNA reads TGTGCCAGCATTTCTAGCGGGGTACCCTACGAGCAGTACTTC. Translated, it gives CASISSGVPYEQYF.

The chain is built from TRBV27 and TRBJ2-1; D tentatively reads TRBD1 or TRBD2 (5 bases each). Germline V gene data show CDR1 as MNHEY and CDR2 as SMNVEV (reference sequence). The CDR3 runs 16 residues. Trimming left V 5 bases short and J 9 bases short, with 23 bases between. CDR3 sequence reads: CASSPDEGLAYGEQFF. The CDR3 region has the DNA TGTGCCAGCAGTCCCGACGAGGGGTTGGCCTACGGTGAGCAGTTCTTC.

The chain joins TRBV6-5 to TRBJ1-4; 9 bases match TRBD1. V shed 4 bases, J shed 10 bases, and the junction held 7 bases outside the gene matches. The germline V gene has CDR1 MNHEY and CDR2 SVGAGI. The CDR3 spans 14 residues. For the CDR3, the DNA is TGTGCCAGCAGTTTTGACGGGACAGGGAGAAAACTGTTTTTT. It codes for CASSFDGTGRKLFF.

This clone has a single count. The CDR3 protein is CASSRASNQPQHF. The CDR3 DNA sequence: TGTGCCAGTAGTAGGGCCAGCAATCAGCCCCAGCATTTT. The chain recombines TRBV19 with TRBJ1-5; D is unclear. The V end was cut by 4 bases, the J end by 1 base, with 5 bases between. The CDR3 covers 13 residues. Germline CDR1 is LNHDA and CDR2 is SQIVND (reference sequence). The full variable domain, with the rest looked up from reference TRBV19 and TRBJ1-5, is DGGITQSPKYLFRKEGQNVTLSCEQNLNHDAMYWYRQDPGQGLRLIYYSQIVNDFQKGDIAEGYSVSREKKESFPLTVTSAQKNPTAFYLCASSRASNQPQHFGDGTRLSIL.

The chain combines TRBV6-6 with TRBJ1-5; 8 bases agree with TRBD1. V lost 2 bases to trimming and J lost 5 bases; unmatched junction nucleotides: 8. Germline-derived CDR1 and CDR2 are MNHNY and SVGAGI (reference sequence). CDR3 length: 16 amino acids. The CDR3 region is CASSYGRTGKDQPQHF. For the CDR3, the DNA is TGTGCCAGCAGTTACGGAAGGACAGGGAAGGATCAGCCCCAGCATTTT.

The V call is TRBV10-2, the J call TRBJ2-3, with no clear D. V was pared by 4 bases and J by 2 bases, with 13 bases between. Germline lookup yields CDR1 WSHSY and CDR2 SAAADI. This CDR3 has 15 amino acids. CDR3 protein: CASSVGISSTDTQYF. The CDR3 DNA reads as TGCGCCAGCAGTGTTGGGATATCCTCCACAGATACGCAGTATTTT.

This chain uses TRBV2 with TRBJ2-5; 11 bases align to TRBD2. The J call may be faulty, since TRBJ2-7 better matches the DNA end. The germline V gene encodes CDR1 SNHLY and CDR2 FYNNEI. There are 17 residues in the CDR3. CDR3 DNA: TGTGCCAGCAGTGACGGTACTAGCGGGAGTCTTCCCTACGAGCAGTACTTC. The encoded protein is CASSDGTSGSLPYEQYF.

This chain uses TRBV28 with TRBJ2-4; possibly TRBD2 for D (5 bases). The germline V gene encodes CDR1 MDHEN and CDR2 SYDVKM. CDR3 length equals 15 residues. V was clipped by 5 bases and J by 6 bases, with 17 bases between them. This CDR3 is CASSPSEGVGNIQYF. CDR3 in DNA: TGTGCCAGCAGTCCGAGCGAGGGAGTAGGAAACATTCAGTACTTC.

This sequence joins TRBV7-8 and TRBJ2-7; 9 bases fit TRBD1. Germline CDR1 is SGHVS and CDR2 is FQNEAQ. The V gene end was trimmed by 6 bases and the J gene end by 4 bases; junction bases not matched to a gene: 7. The CDR3 extends over 14 amino acids. CDR3 sequence (DNA): TGTGCCAGCAGGCCCCGGACAGGGGAATACGAGCAGTACTTC. This sequence encodes CASRPRTGEYEQYF.

The chain combines TRBV19 with TRBJ2-7, with D tentatively TRBD2 (5 bases). Germline V CDR1 and CDR2: LNHDA, SQIVND (reference sequence). The CDR3 extends over 11 amino acids. V was cut by 10 bases and J by 1 base, with 8 bases left in between. The DNA for the CDR3 is TGTGCCACCAGAGGGTCCTACGAGCAGTACTTC. It codes for CATRGSYEQYF.

This clone was recorded at least ten times. This sequence joins TRBV27 and TRBJ1-1, with D uncertain. V lost 8 bases and J 4 bases, leaving 14 bases between the germline ends. Germline CDR1 and CDR2: MNHEY and SMNVEV (reference sequence). CDR3 length: 13 residues. CDR3 sequence reads: CASSAGISTEAFF. The CDR3 DNA follows: TGTGCCAGCTCGGCGGGGATAAGCACTGAAGCTTTCTTT.

This clone was counted once. The chain is built from TRBV11-1 and TRBJ1-5, with 12 bases that match TRBD1. This CDR3 region has 15 residues. Germline V lookup: CDR1 SGHAT, CDR2 FQDESV (reference sequence). V lost 5 bases to trimming and J lost 5 bases; unmatched junction nucleotides: 4. The CDR3 region has the DNA TGTGCCAGCAGCGGGGGACAGGGGGCATATCAGCCCCAGCATTTT. It encodes CASSGGQGAYQPQHF. Full variable domain (rest looked up from reference TRBV11-1 and TRBJ1-5): EAEVAQSPRYKITEKSQAVAFWCDPISGHATLYWYRQILGQGPELLVQFQDESVVDDSQLPKDRFSAERLKGVDSTLKIQPAELGDSAMYLCASSGGQGAYQPQHFGDGTRLSIL.

The chain recombines TRBV2 with TRBJ2-2, with 13 nucleotides matching TRBD2. V was pared by 6 bases and J by 4 bases, with 8 bases of the junction left unmatched. Germline-derived CDR1 and CDR2 are SNHLY and FYNNEI. CDR3 length equals 17 residues. The CDR3 sequence: CASRGLAGELFTGELFF. CDR3 sequence (DNA): TGTGCCAGCAGAGGACTAGCGGGAGAGTTGTTCACCGGGGAGCTGTTTTTT.

A note on this clone: Other nucleotide sequences in the sample specify the same CDR3. This chain joins TRBV9 and TRBJ2-7, with TRBD2 matching 7 bases. The V gene end was trimmed by 2 bases and the J gene end by 0 bases; junction bases not matched to a gene: 5. This CDR3 has 15 residues. Germline loops: CDR1 SGDLS, CDR2 YYNGEE. CDR3 in DNA: TGTGCCAGCAGCGTGGGCCTAGCGGACTCCTACGAGCAGTACTTC. Amino acid sequence: CASSVGLADSYEQYF.

This chain links TRBV25-1 with TRBJ2-2; 10 bases fit TRBD2. The junction had 0 bases not matched to a gene; V was cut back by 1 base and J by 1 base. The CDR3 loop spans 16 amino acids. Germline assignment: CDR1 MGHDK and CDR2 SYGVNS. The CDR3 nucleotides are TGTGCCAGCAGTGAATCTAGCGGGAGGAACACCGGGGAGCTGTTTTTT. This gives the protein CASSESSGRNTGELFF.

V and J are TRBV7-8 and TRBJ2-7, with 7 bases fitting TRBD2. CDR3 length: 16 residues. Unmatched junction bases numbered 14, after V lost 7 bases and J lost 2 bases. Germline values: CDR1 SGHVS, CDR2 FQNEAQ. CDR3 sequence reads: CASNPNPGGSTYEQYF. For the CDR3, the DNA is TGTGCCAGCAACCCCAACCCGGGGGGATCCACCTACGAGCAGTACTTC.

This clone came up many times. The chain links TRBV7-8 to TRBJ1-2, with D unresolved. V was shortened by 0 bases and J by 5 bases, with 13 bases between the two germline ends. The CDR3 loop spans 15 amino acids. From germline, CDR1 is SGHVS and CDR2 FQNEAQ. The CDR3 nucleotides are TGTGCCAGCAGCTTAGCTTCCAGTCCGATATATGGCTACACCTTC. This codes for CASSLASSPIYGYTF.

The V call is TRBV27, the J call TRBJ2-7; 12 positions match TRBD2. Per germline, CDR1 MNHEY and CDR2 SMNVEV (reference sequence). Trimming cost V 2 bases and J 4 bases; bases outside gene matches: 3. The CDR3 extends over 15 amino acids. DNA of the CDR3: TGTGCCAGCAGTTTACTAGCGGGAGGGAGGTACGAGCAGTACTTC. Translated, it gives CASSLLAGGRYEQYF.

This clone came up once. The chain combines TRBV27 with TRBJ2-2; TRBD2 aligns across 7 bases. The length of the CDR3 is 16 residues. With 5 bases clipped from V and 1 base from J, the junction kept 7 bases outside the gene matches. In germline, CDR1 is MNHEY, CDR2 SMNVEV (reference sequence). The CDR3 sequence: CASSPSGIENTGELFF. CDR3 nucleotides: TGTGCCAGCAGTCCCAGCGGGATAGAGAACACCGGGGAGCTGTTTTTT.

This clone was recorded a few times. This chain connects TRBV6-5 to TRBJ1-2; unclear D gene. Trimming took off 6 bases at V and 1 base at J, with 6 bases between the two ends. From germline, CDR1 is MNHEY and CDR2 SVGAGI. CDR3 size: 12 residues. CDR3: CASSYSNYGYTF. CDR3 sequence (DNA): TGTGCCAGCAGCTATAGTAACTATGGCTACACCTTC.

V and J are TRBV7-6 and TRBJ1-1; D may be TRBD1 (5 bases). V was cut by 2 bases and J by 0 bases, with 13 bases left in between. The CDR3 has 16 residues. CDR1 SGHVS and CDR2 FNYEAQ come from the germline V gene. In DNA, the CDR3 is TGTGCCAGCAGCTTATTGGGGTCGGGGGTGAACACTGAAGCTTTCTTT. This gives the protein CASSLLGSGVNTEAFF.

The chain has TRBV28 and TRBJ2-3; weak D call: TRBD1 (6 bases). There are 15 residues in the CDR3. Germline V gene data show CDR1 as MDHEN and CDR2 as SYDVKM. V lost 6 bases, J lost 2 bases, and 15 bases lay in between. CDR3: CASSRRGHHTDTQYF. CDR3 nucleotide sequence: TGTGCCAGCAGCCGTAGGGGACACCACACAGATACGCAGTATTTT.

The V call is TRBV6-4, the J call TRBJ2-3; D not resolved. Trimming shortened V by 4 bases and J by 2 bases, and 7 bases separated the two germline ends. CDR1 is MRHNA, CDR2 SNTAGT, per germline. CDR3 length equals 13 residues. For the CDR3, the DNA is TGTGCCAGCAGTGCCGGCACCACAGATACGCAGTATTTT. Its translation: CASSAGTTDTQYF.

The CDR3 protein is CASSRILAISSYNEQFF. The CDR3 nucleotides read TGCGCCAGCAGCCGCATACTAGCGATTAGCTCCTACAATGAGCAGTTCTTC. The chain carries TRBV4-1 and TRBJ2-1; 7 bases fit TRBD2. Germline V gene data show CDR1 as MGHRA and CDR2 as YSYEKL. The CDR3 length is 17 residues. After removal of 4 bases from V and 0 bases from J, the junction contained 9 bases not matched to a gene.

The chain combines TRBV29-1 with TRBJ2-1; TRBD2 aligns across 8 bases. Germline CDR1 is SQVTM and CDR2 is ANQGSEA. The length of the CDR3 is 14 residues. After removal of 5 bases from V and 0 bases from J, the junction contained 3 bases not matched to a gene. The CDR3 bases are TGCAGCGTTATAGCGGGAAGCTCCTACAATGAGCAGTTCTTC. Its protein product is CSVIAGSSYNEQFF.